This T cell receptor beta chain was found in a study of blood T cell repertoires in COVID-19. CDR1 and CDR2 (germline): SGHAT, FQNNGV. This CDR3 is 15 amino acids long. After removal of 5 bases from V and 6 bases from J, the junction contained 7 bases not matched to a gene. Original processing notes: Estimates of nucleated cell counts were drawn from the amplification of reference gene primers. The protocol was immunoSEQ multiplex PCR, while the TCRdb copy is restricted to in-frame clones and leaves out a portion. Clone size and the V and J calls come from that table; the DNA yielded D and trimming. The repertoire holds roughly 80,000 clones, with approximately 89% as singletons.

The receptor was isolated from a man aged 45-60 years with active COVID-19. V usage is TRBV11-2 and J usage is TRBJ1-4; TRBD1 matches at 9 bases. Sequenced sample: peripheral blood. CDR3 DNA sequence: TGTGCCAGCAGCCTGTCATGGGACAGGGATGAAAAACTGTTTTTT. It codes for CASSLSWDRDEKLFF.